A single sample gave rise to the 15 T cell receptor beta chains below, sequenced in a study of CD8 T cells in ankylosing spondylitis. TCRdb processed the 5' RACE reads anew with MiXCR; each CDR3 protein has one entry. The sample carries a few hundred thousand distinct CDR3 sequences, roughly an eighth recorded once. Study-level points and caveats: What appeared characteristic of ankylosing spondylitis blood was a TCR beta motif of several highly homologous variants.

No antigen has been assigned to these receptors. The sequenced sample consisted of blood, either unsorted or a sorted T cell fraction (not recorded which). All receptors come from a male donor with ankylosing spondylitis.

This clonotype has more than one count but fewer than ten. This rearrangement joins TRBV20-1 to TRBJ2-1, with D perhaps TRBD2 (7 bases). V lost 2 bases and J 8 bases, leaving 10 bases between the germline ends. The CDR3 extends over 12 amino acids. Germline values: CDR1 DFQATT, CDR2 SNEGSKA (reference sequence). The CDR3 loop is CSARIGGHEQFF. The CDR3 DNA follows: TGCAGTGCTAGAATCGGGGGGCATGAGCAGTTCTTC.

At least ten counts were recorded for this clonotype. This chain joins TRBV5-6 and TRBJ1-2, with D hard to call. Germline V CDR1 and CDR2: SGHDT, YYEEEE. The CDR3 length is 13 residues. Between the trimmed V and J ends, which lost 0 bases and 2 bases, there was a span of 5 bases. The CDR3 here is CASSLAPNYGYTF. The CDR3 nucleotides are TGTGCCAGCAGCTTGGCACCCAACTATGGCTACACCTTC.

This chain joins TRBV20-1 and TRBJ1-5; weak D call: TRBD1 (5 bases). The CDR3 is made up of 13 amino acids. Germline loops: CDR1 DFQATT, CDR2 SNEGSKA (reference sequence). V was shortened by 5 bases and J by 6 bases, with 14 bases between the two germline ends. The CDR3 region is CSAAGGRGQPQHF. The CDR3 DNA follows: TGCAGTGCTGCCGGAGGGAGGGGTCAGCCCCAGCATTTT.

J is TRBJ2-1 and V is TRBV10-2; TRBD2 matches at 7 bases. Germline assignment: CDR1 WSHSY and CDR2 SAAADI. The CDR3 is 16 residues long. Germline trimming cut 4 bases from V and 8 bases from J; bases unmatched to any gene: 14. CDR3 DNA: TGCGCCAGCAGTGCTAGACTAGCCACGCGTAGGCATGAGCAGTTCTTC. Its protein product is CASSARLATRRHEQFF.

For the CDR3, the DNA is TGTGCCAGCAGTTTGGACACTCTGGAGACCCAGTACTTC. Translated, it gives CASSLDTLETQYF. J is TRBJ2-5 and V is TRBV6-5; tentatively, D is TRBD1 (5 bases). Trimming removed 4 bases at V and 5 bases at J, with 11 bases between. CDR1 is MNHEY and CDR2 is SVGAGI in the germline V gene. The CDR3 covers 13 residues.

This clonotype was seen many times. The chain is built from TRBV29-1 and TRBJ2-1; 10 positions agree with TRBD2. Germline CDR1 SQVTM, CDR2 ANQGSEA. The CDR3 consists of 15 residues. J gave up 5 bases and V 6 bases, and 10 bases lay outside the gene matches. This CDR3 reads CSVPLLAGGDNEQFF. Written as DNA, the CDR3 is TGCAGCGTCCCCTTATTAGCGGGAGGTGACAATGAGCAGTTCTTC.

This clonotype was counted only a few times. The CDR3 DNA sequence: TGTGCCAGCAGTTCCGAGCTGAGCTACGAGCAGTACGTC. Its translation is CASSSELSYEQYV. This rearrangement joins TRBV6-4 to TRBJ2-7; D is unresolved. CDR1 and CDR2 (germline): MRHNA, SNTAGT. This CDR3 region has 13 residues. Between the trimmed V and J ends, which lost 5 bases and 3 bases, there was a span of 11 bases.

The chain couples TRBV18 to TRBJ2-1; D uncertain. The V end lost 0 bases, the J end lost 4 bases, and 22 bases lay between the germline ends. This CDR3 region has 19 residues. Per germline, CDR1 KGHSH and CDR2 LQKENI. Here the CDR3 DNA reads TGTGCCAGCTCACCACCAGCTATCGTCCCTCAACCGGGTTACAATGAGCAGTTCTTC. It yields the protein CASSPPAIVPQPGYNEQFF.

This clonotype was counted many times. The V call is TRBV12-3 or TRBV12-4, the J call TRBJ1-2; D may be TRBD1 (6 bases). The CDR3 has 14 amino acids. V gave up 4 bases and J gave up 5 bases, with 14 bases separating them. This CDR3 is CASSSSGVGYGYTF. CDR3 sequence (DNA): TGTGCCAGCAGTTCCTCAGGGGTAGGGTATGGCTACACCTTC.

J is TRBJ2-3 and V is TRBV15; D unresolved. The germline V gene encodes CDR1 LNHNV and CDR2 YYDKDF (reference sequence). The V end was cut by 0 bases, the J end by 4 bases, with 8 bases between. The CDR3 runs 14 residues. The CDR3 DNA is TGTGCCACCAGCAGAGATTCACGGCCAGATACGCAGTATTTT. It is translated as CATSRDSRPDTQYF.

The V and J genes are TRBV29-1 and TRBJ2-5, with 8 positions matching TRBD2. The CDR3 has 12 amino acids. Germline V gene lookup returns CDR1 SQVTM and CDR2 ANQGSEA. The trim removed 6 bases at V and 4 bases at J, leaving 4 bases unmatched. CDR3 nucleotide sequence: TGCAGCGTCGCGGCGGGGGGAGAGACCCAGTACTTC. Protein sequence: CSVAAGGETQYF.

V usage is TRBV29-1 and J usage is TRBJ2-7; D is tentatively TRBD1 or TRBD2 (5 bases each). The V gene lost 4 bases and the J gene lost 1 base, with 8 bases spanning the gap. From germline, CDR1 is SQVTM and CDR2 ANQGSEA. The CDR3 has 12 amino acids. The CDR3 DNA sequence: TGCAGCGTTGCAGGGACGTCCTACGAGCAGTACTTC. Its translation: CSVAGTSYEQYF.

The J gene is TRBJ2-1, the V gene TRBV7-2, with a weak D call TRBD1 (6 bases). Trimming pared 0 bases from V and 7 bases from J, leaving 10 bases between. The germline V gene has CDR1 SGHTA and CDR2 FQGNSA. CDR3 size: 14 residues. CDR3 amino acids: CASSLAQGWNEQFF. The CDR3 nucleotides are TGTGCCAGCAGCTTAGCTCAGGGGTGGAATGAGCAGTTCTTC. The full variable domain, its missing parts supplied by reference TRBV7-2 and TRBJ2-1, is GAGVSQSPSNKVTEKGKDVELRCDPISGHTALYWYRQSLGQGLEFLIYFQGNSAPDKSGLPSDRFSAERTGGSVSTLTIQRTQQEDSAVYLCASSLAQGWNEQFFGPGTRLTVL.

Written as DNA, the CDR3 is TGTGCCAGCAGCCCTGGACCCACAAATCAGCCCCAGCATTTT. Amino acid sequence: CASSPGPTNQPQHF. V usage is TRBV3-1 and J usage is TRBJ1-5; D unresolved. The ends were cut back, 4 bases at V and 4 bases at J, with 11 bases in the middle. The length of the CDR3 is 14 residues. The germline V gene has CDR1 LGHDT and CDR2 YNNKEL (reference sequence).

This clonotype was seen many times. J is TRBJ2-7 and V is TRBV4-2; 8 bases match TRBD2. This CDR3 has 14 residues. Germline V gene lookup returns CDR1 LGHNA and CDR2 YNFKEQ. After removal of 1 base from V and 4 bases from J, the junction contained 3 bases not matched to a gene. The CDR3 sequence is CASSQAGGPYEQYF. The CDR3 nucleotides read TGTGCCAGCAGCCAAGCGGGAGGGCCTTACGAGCAGTACTTC.